This passage covers 16 T cell receptor beta chains from one sample sequenced in a study of blood T cell repertoires in COVID-19. Assay used: immunoSEQ multiplex PCR; TCRdb lists only in-frame clones, some missing. The sample includes roughly 350,000 clones, around 87% seen only once; the top ten take about 3.9%. Specimen: peripheral blood. These receptors originate from a woman aged 45-65 years with active or convalescent COVID-19.

CDR3 in amino acids: CASSLTGFGNTIYF. CDR3 nucleotides: TGTGCCAGCAGTCTCACAGGGTTTGGAAACACCATATATTTT. V and J are TRBV6-6 and TRBJ1-3, with D perhaps TRBD1 (6 bases). This CDR3 spans 14 amino acids. Per germline, CDR1 MNHNY and CDR2 SVGAGI (reference sequence). With 5 bases removed from V and 3 bases from J, the gap between germline ends came to 11 bases.

The genes are TRBV19 and TRBJ1-5; possibly TRBD1 for D (5 bases). V was cut by 0 bases and J by 9 bases, with 15 bases left in between. The CDR3 is 15 amino acids. CDR1 and CDR2 (germline): LNHDA, SQIVND (reference sequence). CDR3 coding DNA: TGTGCCAGTAGTATAGAATGGGGCGGAATGCGGCCCCAGCATTTT. Translation: CASSIEWGGMRPQHF.

This clone was seen a few times. The chain combines TRBV18 with TRBJ2-7; D not certain. Trimming shortened V by 3 bases and J by 3 bases, and 9 bases separated the two germline ends. The CDR3 spans 13 residues. The V gene's germline CDR1 is KGHSH and CDR2 LQKENI. For the CDR3, the DNA is TGTGCCAGCTCACCGTCTAGACGCTACGAGCAGTACTTC. This sequence encodes CASSPSRRYEQYF.

In this sample, this clone turned up a few times. The J gene is TRBJ2-7, the V gene TRBV2, with 9 bases fitting TRBD2. The CDR3 sequence is 14 residues long. Germline CDR1 reads SNHLY; CDR2 reads FYNNEI. The J segment lost 3 bases and the V segment lost 6 bases, leaving 6 bases of the junction unmatched. CDR3 residues: CASRGLTSGYEQYF. CDR3 bases: TGTGCCAGCAGGGGTCTGACTAGCGGCTACGAGCAGTACTTC.

The gene calls are TRBV30 and TRBJ1-2, with D tentatively TRBD1 (5 bases). With 3 bases removed from V and 12 bases from J, the gap between germline ends came to 20 bases. Germline V CDR1 and CDR2: GTSNPN, SVGIG (reference sequence). The CDR3 contains 13 residues. The CDR3 spells CAWSPNPGTGHTF. CDR3 bases: TGTGCCTGGAGCCCGAATCCGGGGACTGGACACACCTTC.

As for this clone: The sample contains more than one DNA sequence encoding this CDR3. The CDR3 loop is CASSEQGLNQPQHF. CDR3 DNA: TGTGCCAGCAGTGAACAAGGACTTAATCAGCCCCAGCATTTT. The chain combines TRBV6-1 with TRBJ1-5; D is uncertain. CDR1 MNHNS and CDR2 SASEGT come from the germline V gene. This CDR3 is built from 14 residues. Trimming removed 2 bases at V and 4 bases at J, with 9 bases between.

The chain carries TRBV5-1 and TRBJ2-6; D uncertain. Trimming took off 4 bases at V and 0 bases at J, with 8 bases between the two ends. Germline lookup yields CDR1 SGHRS and CDR2 YFSETQ. The CDR3 contains 15 residues. CDR3 bases: TGCGCCAGCAGCATACAGAGCTCTGGGGCCAACGTCCTGACTTTC. Protein: CASSIQSSGANVLTF.

This clone has a handful of counts. The rearrangement links TRBV7-8 to TRBJ2-7; 10 nucleotides match TRBD1. The V gene's germline CDR1 is SGHVS and CDR2 FQNEAQ. V trimming: 2 bases; J trimming: 5 bases; junction bases outside the gene matches: 6. The CDR3 covers 15 residues. The CDR3 sequence: CASSLPGQGFHEQYF. CDR3 coding DNA: TGTGCCAGCAGCTTACCGGGACAGGGGTTCCACGAGCAGTACTTC. Full variable domain (rest looked up from reference TRBV7-8 and TRBJ2-7): GAGVSQSPRYKVAKRGQDVALRCDPISGHVSLFWYQQALGQGPEFLTYFQNEAQLDKSGLPSDRFFAERPEGSVSTLKIQRTQQEDSAVYLCASSLPGQGFHEQYFGPGTRLTVT.

This chain uses TRBV28 with TRBJ2-1, with 8 positions matching TRBD1. This CDR3 is 19 amino acids long. The ends lost 6 bases at V and 0 bases at J; junction bases unmatched: 16. Germline assignment: CDR1 MDHEN and CDR2 SYDVKM. The CDR3 region is CASSSTGVVEFSSYNEQFF. CDR3 nucleotide sequence: TGTGCCAGCAGCTCGACAGGGGTCGTGGAATTTAGCTCCTACAATGAGCAGTTCTTC. Together with reference TRBV28 and TRBJ2-1, the CDR3 gives the full variable domain: DVKVTQSSRYLVKRTGEKVFLECVQDMDHENMFWYRQDPGLGLRLIYFSYDVKMKEKGDIPEGYSVSREKKERFSLILESASTNQTSMYLCASSSTGVVEFSSYNEQFFGPGTRLTVL.

Comment on this clone: Its ends do not fully match the called genes, so a read error is possible. The J gene is TRBJ2-2, the V gene TRBV5-5, with 16 bases lining up with TRBD2. From germline, CDR1 is SGHKS and CDR2 YYEKEE (reference sequence). This CDR3 has 17 amino acids. This CDR3 reads CARSWGLAGGLTGELFF. For the CDR3, the DNA is TGTGCCCGCAGCTGGGGACTAGCGGGGGGGCTAACCGGGGAGCTGTTTTTT.

The chain has TRBV5-8 and TRBJ2-3, with TRBD2 matching 8 bases. With V trimmed by 3 bases and J by 3 bases, 6 bases remained unmatched. The CDR3 consists of 15 residues. CDR1 and CDR2 (germline): SGHTS, YDEGEE. CDR3 sequence reads: CASSWGLEETDTQYF. CDR3 coding DNA: TGTGCCAGCAGCTGGGGACTAGAGGAGACAGATACGCAGTATTTT.

The rearrangement uses TRBV4-1 and TRBJ1-1, with D maybe TRBD1 (6 bases). This CDR3 has 15 amino acids. Germline values: CDR1 MGHRA, CDR2 YSYEKL. V shed 5 bases and J shed 1 base, with 14 bases lying between them. CDR3 protein: CASSERQAPNTEAFF. CDR3 DNA sequence: TGCGCCAGCAGCGAGAGACAGGCCCCGAACACTGAAGCTTTCTTT.

This chain links TRBV19 with TRBJ1-2; maybe TRBD1 (6 bases). This CDR3 has 18 amino acids. The V gene's germline CDR1 is LNHDA and CDR2 SQIVND (reference sequence). V shed 2 bases and J shed 5 bases, with 24 bases lying between them. CDR3 sequence: CASSIFFHSGSGDYGYTF. CDR3 sequence (DNA): TGTGCCAGTAGTATATTTTTTCATTCCGGGTCAGGGGATTATGGCTACACCTTC.

This clone was observed once. This chain uses TRBV5-5 with TRBJ1-6, with D possibly being TRBD1 (5 bases). Trimming pared 0 bases from V and 10 bases from J, leaving 11 bases between. The CDR3 runs to 14 residues. Germline CDR1 SGHKS, CDR2 YYEKEE (reference sequence). The DNA of the CDR3 is TGTGCCAGCAGCTTGGGTCAGGGAGGCTCACCCCTCCACTTT. It codes for CASSLGQGGSPLHF.

The chain recombines TRBV2 with TRBJ1-2; 9 positions match TRBD1. The CDR3 runs 14 residues. V dropped 3 bases and J dropped 4; count of bases not matched to a gene: 3. Per the germline V gene, CDR1 is SNHLY and CDR2 is FYNNEI. The CDR3 bases are TGTGCCAGCAGTGAGGGACAGGGACGCTATGGCTACACCTTC. Translating it yields CASSEGQGRYGYTF.

V is TRBV29-1 and J is TRBJ1-1; no firm D call. Germline V gene lookup returns CDR1 SQVTM and CDR2 ANQGSEA. Trimming removed 0 bases from V and 7 bases from J, with 12 bases in between. This CDR3 has 13 residues. CDR3 amino acids: CSVEEVEEVEAFF. CDR3 bases: TGCAGCGTTGAAGAGGTAGAAGAGGTTGAAGCTTTCTTT.